Following are 11 T cell receptor beta chains from one sample sequenced in a study of relationships among human T cell subsets. After CD25, CD56 and CD294 bead selections, the flow-through was collected as Th1 cells. TCR alpha and beta CDR3s were amplified from mRNA by semiquantitative ARM-PCR. Tagged nested gene-specific primers were used first, then communal superprimers amplified exponentially. TCRdb passed the multiplex PCR reads through MiXCR, listing each CDR3 protein once. The table shows under 15,000 distinct CDR3 sequences, with approximately 67% occurring only once. The sequencing sample was made of CD4+ Th1 cells sorted from blood. The receptors come from a man aged 40-55 years in good health.

The gene calls are TRBV29-1 and TRBJ2-7; 8 nucleotides line up with TRBD1. CDR1 and CDR2 (germline): SQVTM, ANQGSEA. This CDR3 is built from 12 residues. Trimming cost V 4 bases and J 6 bases; bases outside gene matches: 5. The CDR3 bases are TGCAGCGTTGGACAGGGGAAAGGCGAGCAGTACTTC. Translated: CSVGQGKGEQYF.

The chain carries TRBV28 and TRBJ1-3; a weak D match, TRBD1 (5 bases). The V and J ends lost 7 bases and 1 base respectively, with 11 bases between them. CDR3 length: 14 residues. CDR1 is MDHEN, CDR2 SYDVKM, per germline. In DNA form, the CDR3 reads TGTGCCAGCACCACGGCAGGGTCTGGAAACACCATATATTTT. It codes for CASTTAGSGNTIYF.

The chain is built from TRBV7-8 and TRBJ2-7; tentatively, D is TRBD1 (6 bases). Trimming removed 3 bases from V and 3 bases from J, with 12 bases in between. This CDR3 is 14 amino acids long. Germline CDR1 SGHVS, CDR2 FQNEAQ. CDR3 DNA: TGTGCCAGCAGCTTGTCCGGACAGCTCTACGAGCAGTACTTC. Protein: CASSLSGQLYEQYF.

The chain links TRBV25-1 to TRBJ2-5; no firm D call. The germline gives CDR1 MGHDK, CDR2 SYGVNS. This CDR3 has 14 residues. V lost 0 bases, J lost 9 bases, and 14 bases lay in between. The CDR3 bases are TGTGCCAGCAGTGAATACGGCTCGGCACTTGCCCAGTACTTC. Translating gives CASSEYGSALAQYF. The complete variable domain, with remaining parts taken from reference TRBV25-1 and TRBJ2-5, reads EADIYQTPRYLVIGTGKKITLECSQTMGHDKMYWYQQDPGMELHLIHYSYGVNSTEKGDLSSESTVSRIRTEHFPLTLESARPSHTSQYLCASSEYGSALAQYFGPGTRLLVL.

The chain uses TRBV6-6 and TRBJ2-7; no clear D gene. This CDR3 has 14 residues. The V gene lost 6 bases and the J gene lost 7 bases, with 19 bases spanning the gap. In germline, CDR1 is MNHNY, CDR2 SVGAGI (reference sequence). CDR3 amino acids: CASSPRSGVWEQYF. CDR3 bases: TGTGCCAGCAGCCCCCGTAGTGGAGTTTGGGAGCAGTACTTC.

The chain recombines TRBV27 with TRBJ1-6; D is unresolved. Germline CDR1 MNHEY, CDR2 SMNVEV (reference sequence). The CDR3 totals 15 residues. Trimming left V 7 bases short and J 7 bases short, with 17 bases between. Written as DNA, the CDR3 is TGTGCCAGCAAGAGCACGGGTTGGGAAAATTCACCCCTCCACTTT. This codes for CASKSTGWENSPLHF.

The chain combines TRBV28 with TRBJ2-5, with D unclear. Trimming pared 5 bases from V and 5 bases from J, leaving 3 bases between. Looked up from germline, CDR1 is MDHEN and CDR2 is SYDVKM. The CDR3 extends over 10 amino acids. The CDR3 spells CASSGETQYF. As DNA, the CDR3 is TGTGCCAGCAGTGGCGAGACCCAGTACTTC.

The gene calls are TRBV4-1 and TRBJ2-5; TRBD1 is a possible D gene (7 bases). Per the germline V gene, CDR1 is MGHRA and CDR2 is YSYEKL. V was clipped by 0 bases and J by 2 bases, with 13 bases between them. This CDR3 region has 16 residues. CDR3 sequence reads: CASSQDRGTEQETQYF. In DNA form, the CDR3 reads TGCGCCAGCAGCCAAGATCGGGGGACAGAACAAGAGACCCAGTACTTC.

The rearrangement links TRBV27 to TRBJ2-7; D possibly uses TRBD1 or TRBD2 (5 bases each). The CDR3 sequence is 14 residues long. Per germline, CDR1 MNHEY and CDR2 SMNVEV (reference sequence). V was cut by 5 bases and J by 2 bases, with 13 bases left in between. CDR3 bases: TGTGCCAGCAGTCCCGGGACCCCTGCCTACGAGCAGTACTTC. Translating gives CASSPGTPAYEQYF.

The chain couples TRBV5-1 to TRBJ1-5, with D perhaps TRBD1 (6 bases). The CDR3 has 15 amino acids. The V gene's germline CDR1 is SGHRS and CDR2 YFSETQ. Trimming removed 1 base from V and 7 bases from J, with 15 bases in between. CDR3 DNA: TGCGCCAGCAGCTTGATCGGGGGCGCGGGACAGCCCCAGCATTTT. Translated, it gives CASSLIGGAGQPQHF.

This clonotype has just a few counts. V gene TRBV27 combines with J gene TRBJ2-3; 11 positions agree with TRBD2. The CDR3 length is 18 residues. Germline trimming cut 6 bases from V and 1 base from J; bases unmatched to any gene: 12. Germline lookup yields CDR1 MNHEY and CDR2 SMNVEV (reference sequence). CDR3 in amino acids: CASRGLAGGGGRTDTQYF. CDR3 DNA sequence: TGTGCCAGCAGAGGGCTAGCGGGAGGAGGGGGGCGCACAGATACGCAGTATTTT.